This T cell receptor beta chain was recovered during a study of memory CD4+ T cells and cytomegalovirus serostatus. This clone was detected only a few times. The V gene lost 10 bases and the J gene lost 2 bases, with 20 bases spanning the gap. This CDR3 has 15 amino acids. The germline gives CDR1 LNHDA, CDR2 SQIVND (reference sequence). The data were produced by immunoSEQ multiplex PCR, yet TCRdb's version contains in-frame clones alone and is incomplete. The sample yields approximately 88,000 clones, about four fifths seen once. Single viable CD3+CD4+CD8-CD45RO+ cells were sorted as the memory CD4+ T cells. CMV serostatus came from serum IgG against pp150, pp28, p38, p52.

Sequencing was performed on memory CD4+ T cells from blood. The sequence was obtained from an adult in good health and CMV-seropositive. The J gene is TRBJ1-2, the V gene TRBV19; maybe TRBD1 (6 bases). The CDR3 is CATNGPGQLNYGYTF. In DNA, the CDR3 is TGTGCCACCAATGGGCCGGGACAACTCAACTATGGCTACACCTTC.